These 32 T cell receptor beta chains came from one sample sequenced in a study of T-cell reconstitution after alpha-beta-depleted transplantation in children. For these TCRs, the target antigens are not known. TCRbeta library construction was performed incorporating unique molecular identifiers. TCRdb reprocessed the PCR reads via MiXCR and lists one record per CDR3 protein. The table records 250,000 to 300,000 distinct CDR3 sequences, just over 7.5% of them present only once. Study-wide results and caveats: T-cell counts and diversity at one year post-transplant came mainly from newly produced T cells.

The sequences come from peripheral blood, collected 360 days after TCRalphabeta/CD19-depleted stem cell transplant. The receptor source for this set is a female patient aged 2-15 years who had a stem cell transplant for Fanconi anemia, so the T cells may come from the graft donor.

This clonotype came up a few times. CDR3 residues: CASSYSDRVTDTQYF. The DNA for the CDR3 is TGTGCCAGCAGTTACTCGGACAGGGTGACAGATACGCAGTATTTT. V usage is TRBV6-5 and J usage is TRBJ2-3; 8 bases line up with TRBD1. This CDR3 comprises 15 residues. J lost 3 bases, V lost 0 bases, and 2 bases had no gene match. Germline values: CDR1 MNHEY, CDR2 SVGAGI.

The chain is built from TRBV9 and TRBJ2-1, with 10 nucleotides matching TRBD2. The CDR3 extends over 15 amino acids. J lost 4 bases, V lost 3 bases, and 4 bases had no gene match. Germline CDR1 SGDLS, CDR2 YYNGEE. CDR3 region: CASSASGSGYNEQFF. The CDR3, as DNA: TGTGCCAGCAGCGCTAGCGGGAGTGGGTACAATGAGCAGTTCTTC.

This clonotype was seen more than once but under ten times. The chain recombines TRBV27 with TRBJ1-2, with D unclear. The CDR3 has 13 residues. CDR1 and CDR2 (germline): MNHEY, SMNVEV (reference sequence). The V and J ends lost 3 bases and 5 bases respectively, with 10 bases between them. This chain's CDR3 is CASSFYLGYGYTF. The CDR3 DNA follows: TGTGCCAGCAGTTTTTATCTGGGGTATGGCTACACCTTC.

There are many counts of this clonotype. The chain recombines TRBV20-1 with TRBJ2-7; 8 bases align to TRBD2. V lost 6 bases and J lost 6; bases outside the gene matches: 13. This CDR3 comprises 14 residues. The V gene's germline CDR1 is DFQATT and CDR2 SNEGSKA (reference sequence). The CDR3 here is CSASSAGLDTEQYF. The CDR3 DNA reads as TGCAGTGCCAGTTCGGCGGGACTAGATACCGAGCAGTACTTC.

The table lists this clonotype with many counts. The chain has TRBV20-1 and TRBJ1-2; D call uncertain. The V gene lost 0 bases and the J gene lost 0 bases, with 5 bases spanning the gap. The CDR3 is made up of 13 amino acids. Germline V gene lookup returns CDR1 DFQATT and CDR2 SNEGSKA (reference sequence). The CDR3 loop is CSARDTPNYGYTF. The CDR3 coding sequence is TGCAGTGCTAGAGATACTCCTAACTATGGCTACACCTTC.

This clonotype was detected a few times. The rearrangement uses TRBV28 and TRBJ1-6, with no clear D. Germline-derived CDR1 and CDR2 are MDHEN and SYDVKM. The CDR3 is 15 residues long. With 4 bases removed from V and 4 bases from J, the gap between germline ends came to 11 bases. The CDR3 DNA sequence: TGTGCCAGCAGTTCAGACAAGACTTATAATTCACCCCTCCACTTT. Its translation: CASSSDKTYNSPLHF. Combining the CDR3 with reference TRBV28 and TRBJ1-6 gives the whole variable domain DVKVTQSSRYLVKRTGEKVFLECVQDMDHENMFWYRQDPGLGLRLIYFSYDVKMKEKGDIPEGYSVSREKKERFSLILESASTNQTSMYLCASSSDKTYNSPLHFGNGTRLTVT.

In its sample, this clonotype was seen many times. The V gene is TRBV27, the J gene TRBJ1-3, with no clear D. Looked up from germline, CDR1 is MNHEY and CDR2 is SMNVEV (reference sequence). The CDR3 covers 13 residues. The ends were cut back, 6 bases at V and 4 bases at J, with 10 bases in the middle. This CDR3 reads CASSLGRGNTIYF. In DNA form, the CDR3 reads TGTGCCAGCAGCCTTGGAAGGGGAAACACCATATATTTT.

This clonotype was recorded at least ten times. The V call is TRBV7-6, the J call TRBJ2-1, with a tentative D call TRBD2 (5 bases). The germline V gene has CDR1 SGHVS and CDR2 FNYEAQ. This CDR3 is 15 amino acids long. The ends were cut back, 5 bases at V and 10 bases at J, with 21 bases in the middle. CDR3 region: CASSLSSIASTEQFF. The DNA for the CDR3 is TGTGCCAGCAGCCTTAGTAGTATAGCGTCGACGGAGCAGTTCTTC.

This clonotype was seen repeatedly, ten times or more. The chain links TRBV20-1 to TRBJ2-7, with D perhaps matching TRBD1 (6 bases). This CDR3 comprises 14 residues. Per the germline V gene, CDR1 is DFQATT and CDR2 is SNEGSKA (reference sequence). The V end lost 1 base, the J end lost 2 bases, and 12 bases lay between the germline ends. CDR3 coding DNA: TGCAGTGCTAGAGTCCGGGACACCACCTACGAGCAGTACTTC. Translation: CSARVRDTTYEQYF.

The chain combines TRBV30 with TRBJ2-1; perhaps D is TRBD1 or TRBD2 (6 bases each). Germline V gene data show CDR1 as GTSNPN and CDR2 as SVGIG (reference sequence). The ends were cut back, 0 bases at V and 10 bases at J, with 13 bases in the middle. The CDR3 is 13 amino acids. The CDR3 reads CAWSVRRGDEQFF. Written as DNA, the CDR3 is TGTGCCTGGAGTGTACGTAGGGGGGACGAGCAGTTCTTC.

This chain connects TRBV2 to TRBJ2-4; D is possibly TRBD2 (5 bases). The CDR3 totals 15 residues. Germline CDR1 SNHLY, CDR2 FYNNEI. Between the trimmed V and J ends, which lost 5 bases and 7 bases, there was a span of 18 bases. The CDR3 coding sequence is TGTGCCAGCAGTTTAACTAGAGTTATGAGGAACATTCAGTACTTC. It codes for CASSLTRVMRNIQYF.

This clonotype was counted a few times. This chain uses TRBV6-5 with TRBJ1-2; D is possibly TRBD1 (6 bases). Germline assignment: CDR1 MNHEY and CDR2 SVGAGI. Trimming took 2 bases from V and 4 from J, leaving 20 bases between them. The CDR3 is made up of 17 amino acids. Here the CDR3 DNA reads TGTGCCAGCAGTTACGGGAACAGGGCCTCCCTAGGCTATGGCTACACCTTC. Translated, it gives CASSYGNRASLGYGYTF.

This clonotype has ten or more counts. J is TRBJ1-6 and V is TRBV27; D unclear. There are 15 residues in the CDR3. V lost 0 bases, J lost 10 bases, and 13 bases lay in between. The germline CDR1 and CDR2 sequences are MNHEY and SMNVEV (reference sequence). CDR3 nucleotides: TGTGCCAGCAGTTTATCCTGGCAGGCTAAATCACCCCTCCACTTT. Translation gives CASSLSWQAKSPLHF.

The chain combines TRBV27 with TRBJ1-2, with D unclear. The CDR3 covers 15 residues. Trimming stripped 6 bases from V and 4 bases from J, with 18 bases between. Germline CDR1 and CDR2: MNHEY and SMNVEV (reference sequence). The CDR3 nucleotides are TGTGCCAGCAGCACCCTGACGAACCCAGCCTATGGCTACACCTTC. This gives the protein CASSTLTNPAYGYTF.

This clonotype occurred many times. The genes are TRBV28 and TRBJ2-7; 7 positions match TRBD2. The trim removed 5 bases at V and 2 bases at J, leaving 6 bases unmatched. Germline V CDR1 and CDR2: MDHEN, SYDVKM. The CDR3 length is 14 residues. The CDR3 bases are TGTGCCAGCAGTCAAAGCGGGACCCCCTACGAGCAGTACTTC. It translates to CASSQSGTPYEQYF. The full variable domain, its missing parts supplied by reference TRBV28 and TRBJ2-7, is DVKVTQSSRYLVKRTGEKVFLECVQDMDHENMFWYRQDPGLGLRLIYFSYDVKMKEKGDIPEGYSVSREKKERFSLILESASTNQTSMYLCASSQSGTPYEQYFGPGTRLTVT.

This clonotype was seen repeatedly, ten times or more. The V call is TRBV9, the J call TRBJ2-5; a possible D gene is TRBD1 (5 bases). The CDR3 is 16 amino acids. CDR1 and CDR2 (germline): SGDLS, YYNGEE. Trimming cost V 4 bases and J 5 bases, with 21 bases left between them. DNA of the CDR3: TGTGCCAGCAGCTCCGAACTACCAGGGAAGAGGGAGACCCAGTACTTC. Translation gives CASSSELPGKRETQYF.

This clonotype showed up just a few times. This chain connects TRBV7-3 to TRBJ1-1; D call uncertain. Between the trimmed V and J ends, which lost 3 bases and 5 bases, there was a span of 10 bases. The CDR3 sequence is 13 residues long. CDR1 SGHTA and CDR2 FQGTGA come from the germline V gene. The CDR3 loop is CASSFSGETEAFF. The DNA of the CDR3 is TGTGCCAGCAGCTTTAGTGGGGAGACTGAAGCTTTCTTT.

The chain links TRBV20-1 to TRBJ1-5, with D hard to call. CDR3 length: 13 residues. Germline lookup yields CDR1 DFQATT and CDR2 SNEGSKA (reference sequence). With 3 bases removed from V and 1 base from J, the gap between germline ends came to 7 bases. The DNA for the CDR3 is TGCAGTGCTAGTGAGGACAGCAATCAGCCCCAGCATTTT. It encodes CSASEDSNQPQHF.

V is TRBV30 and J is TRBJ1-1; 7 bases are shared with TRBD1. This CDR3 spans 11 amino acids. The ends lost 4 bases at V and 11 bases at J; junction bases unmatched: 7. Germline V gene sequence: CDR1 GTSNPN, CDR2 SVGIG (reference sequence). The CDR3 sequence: CAWTQGGEAFF. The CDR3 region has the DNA TGTGCCTGGACCCAGGGGGGGGAGGCTTTCTTT.

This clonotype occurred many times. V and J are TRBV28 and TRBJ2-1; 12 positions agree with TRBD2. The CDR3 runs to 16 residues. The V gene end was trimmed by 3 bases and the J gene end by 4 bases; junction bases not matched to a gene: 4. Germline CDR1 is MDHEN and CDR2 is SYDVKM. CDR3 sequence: CASSFILAGGYNEQFF. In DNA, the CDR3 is TGTGCCAGCAGTTTCATCCTAGCGGGAGGGTACAATGAGCAGTTCTTC. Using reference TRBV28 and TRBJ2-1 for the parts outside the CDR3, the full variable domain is DVKVTQSSRYLVKRTGEKVFLECVQDMDHENMFWYRQDPGLGLRLIYFSYDVKMKEKGDIPEGYSVSREKKERFSLILESASTNQTSMYLCASSFILAGGYNEQFFGPGTRLTVL.

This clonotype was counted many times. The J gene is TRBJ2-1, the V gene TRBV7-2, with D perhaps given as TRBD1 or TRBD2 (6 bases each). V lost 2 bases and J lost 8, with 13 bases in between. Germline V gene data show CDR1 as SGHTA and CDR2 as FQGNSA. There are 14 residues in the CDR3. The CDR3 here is CASSLRGRGDEQFF. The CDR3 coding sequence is TGTGCCAGCAGCTTAAGGGGAAGGGGGGATGAGCAGTTCTTC. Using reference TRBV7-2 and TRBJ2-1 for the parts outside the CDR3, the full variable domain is GAGVSQSPSNKVTEKGKDVELRCDPISGHTALYWYRQSLGQGLEFLIYFQGNSAPDKSGLPSDRFSAERTGGSVSTLTIQRTQQEDSAVYLCASSLRGRGDEQFFGPGTRLTVL.

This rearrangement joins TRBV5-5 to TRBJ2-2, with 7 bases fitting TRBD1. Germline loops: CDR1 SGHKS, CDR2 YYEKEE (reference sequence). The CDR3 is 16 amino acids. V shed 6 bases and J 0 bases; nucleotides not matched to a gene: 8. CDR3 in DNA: TGTGCCAGCATCCCCTCAGGGGGTTCGAACACCGGGGAGCTGTTTTTT. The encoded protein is CASIPSGGSNTGELFF.

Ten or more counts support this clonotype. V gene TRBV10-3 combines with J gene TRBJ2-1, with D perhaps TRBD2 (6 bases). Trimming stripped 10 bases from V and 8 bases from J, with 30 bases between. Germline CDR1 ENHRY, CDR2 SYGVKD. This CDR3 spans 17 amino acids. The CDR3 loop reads CATDADGSSITGYEQFF. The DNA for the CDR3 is TGTGCCACTGACGCGGACGGGAGTTCTATTACGGGCTATGAGCAGTTCTTC.

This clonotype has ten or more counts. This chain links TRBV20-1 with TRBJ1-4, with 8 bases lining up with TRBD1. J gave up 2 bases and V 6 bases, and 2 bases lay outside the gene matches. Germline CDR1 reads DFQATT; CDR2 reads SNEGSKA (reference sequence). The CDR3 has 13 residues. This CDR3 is CSANRGTNEKLFF. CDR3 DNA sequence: TGCAGTGCAAACAGGGGGACTAATGAAAAACTGTTTTTT.

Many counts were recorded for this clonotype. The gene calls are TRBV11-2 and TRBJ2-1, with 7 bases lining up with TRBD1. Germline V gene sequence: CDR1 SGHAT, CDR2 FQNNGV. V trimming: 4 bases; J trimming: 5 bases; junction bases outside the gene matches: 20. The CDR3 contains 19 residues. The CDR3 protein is CASSSNTVDRVWVDNEQFF. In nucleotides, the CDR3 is TGTGCCAGCAGCTCGAATACGGTCGACAGGGTATGGGTCGACAATGAGCAGTTCTTC. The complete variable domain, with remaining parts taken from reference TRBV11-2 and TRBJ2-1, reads EAGVAQSPRYKIIEKRQSVAFWCNPISGHATLYWYQQILGQGPKLLIQFQNNGVVDDSQLPKDRFSAERLKGVDSTLKIQPAKLEDSAVYLCASSSNTVDRVWVDNEQFFGPGTRLTVL.

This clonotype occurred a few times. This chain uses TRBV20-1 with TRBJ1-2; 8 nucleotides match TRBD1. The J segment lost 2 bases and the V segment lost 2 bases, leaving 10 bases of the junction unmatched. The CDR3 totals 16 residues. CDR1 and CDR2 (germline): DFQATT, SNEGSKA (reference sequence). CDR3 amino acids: CSARRTGISLNYGYTF. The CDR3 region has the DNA TGCAGTGCTAGAAGGACAGGGATTTCCTTGAACTATGGCTACACCTTC.

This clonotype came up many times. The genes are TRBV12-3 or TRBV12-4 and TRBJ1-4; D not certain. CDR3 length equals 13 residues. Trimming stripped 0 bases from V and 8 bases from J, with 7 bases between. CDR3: CASSLAVGEKLFF. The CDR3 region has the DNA TGTGCCAGCAGTTTAGCGGTGGGGGAAAAACTGTTTTTT.

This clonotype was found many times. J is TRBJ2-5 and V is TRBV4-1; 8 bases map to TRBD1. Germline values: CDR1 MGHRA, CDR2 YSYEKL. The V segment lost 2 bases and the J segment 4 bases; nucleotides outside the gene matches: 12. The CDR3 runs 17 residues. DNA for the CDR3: TGCGCCAGCAGCCAATGGGCCTTAGGACAGGGCCGAGAGACCCAGTACTTC. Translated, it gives CASSQWALGQGRETQYF.

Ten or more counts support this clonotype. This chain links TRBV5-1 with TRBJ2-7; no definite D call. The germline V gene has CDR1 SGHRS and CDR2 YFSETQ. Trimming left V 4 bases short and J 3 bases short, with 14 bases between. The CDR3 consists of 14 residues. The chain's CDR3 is CASSVYSQVYEQYF. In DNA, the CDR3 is TGCGCCAGCAGCGTCTACAGCCAGGTCTACGAGCAGTACTTC.

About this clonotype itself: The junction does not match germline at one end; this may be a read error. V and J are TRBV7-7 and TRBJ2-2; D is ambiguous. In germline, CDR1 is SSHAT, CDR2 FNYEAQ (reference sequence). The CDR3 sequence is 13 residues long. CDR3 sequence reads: CASSLEATGELFF. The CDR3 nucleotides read TGTGCTAGCAGCTTAGAAGCCACCGGGGAGCTGTTTTTT.

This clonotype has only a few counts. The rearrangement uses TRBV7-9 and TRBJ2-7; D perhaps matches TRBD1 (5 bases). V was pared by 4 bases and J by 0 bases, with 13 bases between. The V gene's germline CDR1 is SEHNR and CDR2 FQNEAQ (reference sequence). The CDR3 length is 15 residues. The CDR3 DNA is TGTGCCAGCAGCTCGCGACAGACGAGCTCCTACGAGCAGTACTTC. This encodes CASSSRQTSSYEQYF.

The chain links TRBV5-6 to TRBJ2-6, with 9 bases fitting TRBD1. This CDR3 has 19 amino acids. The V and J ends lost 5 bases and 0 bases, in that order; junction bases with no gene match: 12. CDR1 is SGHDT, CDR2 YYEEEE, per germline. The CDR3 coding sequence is TGTGCCAGCAGTCCTCTCCCGGGACAGGGATTCTCTGGGGCCAACGTCCTGACTTTC. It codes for CASSPLPGQGFSGANVLTF.